These 15 T cell receptor beta chains share one sample of origin, sequenced in a study of blood T cell repertoires in COVID-19 (dated by TCRdb to 2018 to 2021). Library preparation used the immunoSEQ multiplex PCR assay. The table was pulled from immuneACCESS by TCRdb, which kept in-frame rearrangements only. Such tables lose some clones; where checked, under half of the loss comes from unresolved V genes, and the rest has no known cause. The sample table contains 300,000 to 450,000 clones; only one count was recorded for 88% of them. Clones ranked in the top ten supply roughly 1.2% of the sample. The sequenced sample consisted of PBMCs or T cells enriched from blood (not recorded which). The receptors derive from a woman aged 18-29 years who had recovered from COVID-19.

CDR3 residues: CASSLVGADYEQYF. CDR3 in DNA: TGTGCCAGCAGCTTGGTTGGGGCGGACTACGAGCAGTACTTC. The rearrangement links TRBV5-4 to TRBJ2-7; possible D gene TRBD1, 5 bases. The V end was cut by 0 bases, the J end by 3 bases, with 10 bases between. The CDR3 consists of 14 residues. Per the germline V gene, CDR1 is SGHNT and CDR2 is YYREEE (reference sequence).

The rearrangement joins TRBV7-9 to TRBJ2-7, with TRBD2 as a possible D gene (5 bases). CDR3 length: 16 amino acids. Germline V gene data show CDR1 as SEHNR and CDR2 as FQNEAQ (reference sequence). Trimming removed 5 bases from V and 6 bases from J, with 23 bases in between. DNA of the CDR3: TGTGCCAGCAGCCCTCGGACTCCCGGGCCCACTAGCGAGCAGTACTTC. It encodes CASSPRTPGPTSEQYF.

The J gene is TRBJ1-6, the V gene TRBV7-9, with D hard to call. Germline V gene lookup returns CDR1 SEHNR and CDR2 FQNEAQ (reference sequence). The CDR3 extends over 14 amino acids. With 5 bases removed from V and 7 bases from J, the gap between germline ends came to 12 bases. The CDR3: CASSHLNRNSPLHF. The CDR3 DNA reads as TGTGCCAGCAGCCACCTCAATAGAAATTCACCCCTCCACTTT.

The J gene is TRBJ2-7, the V gene TRBV27, with a possible D match to TRBD1 (5 bases). V lost 8 bases and J 0 bases, leaving 11 bases between the germline ends. CDR1 is MNHEY and CDR2 is SMNVEV in the germline V gene (reference sequence). There are 13 residues in the CDR3. The CDR3 DNA follows: TGTGCCAGCGGCGGACACCTCTCCTACGAGCAGTACTTC. It codes for CASGGHLSYEQYF.

V gene TRBV13 combines with J gene TRBJ1-3, with TRBD1 matching over 12 bases. V dropped 5 bases and J dropped 0; count of bases not matched to a gene: 8. The CDR3 extends over 18 amino acids. Germline values: CDR1 PRHDT, CDR2 FYEKMQ (reference sequence). The CDR3 nucleotides read TGTGCCAGCAGCCGGGACAGGGGGCCGCAAAGCTCTGGAAACACCATATATTTT. This sequence encodes CASSRDRGPQSSGNTIYF.

This clone appeared a single time. The rearrangement joins TRBV6-2 or TRBV6-3 to TRBJ2-1; TRBD2 matches at 10 bases. The V and J ends lost 5 bases and 6 bases, in that order; junction bases with no gene match: 10. This CDR3 region has 16 residues. The germline CDR1 and CDR2 sequences are MNHEY and SVGEGT. The DNA for the CDR3 is TGTGCCAGCAGTCAATTAAGCGGGGGGGTCTCCAATGAGCAGTTCTTC. Residues: CASSQLSGGVSNEQFF.

The chain employs TRBV18 and TRBJ1-6; D is unresolved. CDR1 is KGHSH and CDR2 is LQKENI in the germline V gene. The germline V and J ends were trimmed by 5 bases and 8 bases, with 10 bases remaining between them. The CDR3 consists of 13 residues. This CDR3 is CASSVHRDSPLHF. The CDR3 DNA is TGTGCCAGCTCAGTGCACCGGGATTCACCCCTCCACTTT.

The rearrangement links TRBV5-1 to TRBJ2-3; 8 bases align to TRBD2. The germline gives CDR1 SGHRS, CDR2 YFSETQ. V gave up 2 bases and J gave up 4 bases; unmatched junction bases: 3. The CDR3 has 14 amino acids. Here the CDR3 reads CASSFSGGPDTQYF. The CDR3 DNA sequence: TGCGCCAGCAGCTTCTCGGGGGGGCCAGATACGCAGTATTTT.

This clone was seen just once. This sequence joins TRBV27 and TRBJ1-2; maybe TRBD1 (5 bases). V was clipped by 3 bases and J by 4 bases, with 9 bases between them. CDR3 length: 13 amino acids. Per the germline V gene, CDR1 is MNHEY and CDR2 is SMNVEV (reference sequence). CDR3 protein: CASSFTGLYGYTF. CDR3 coding DNA: TGTGCCAGCAGTTTCACAGGCCTCTATGGCTACACCTTC.

This clone appeared once. The chain employs TRBV14 and TRBJ1-2; D gene unclear. Trimming pared 4 bases from V and 4 bases from J, leaving 7 bases between. CDR1 and CDR2 from the germline V gene are SGHDN and FVKESK. The CDR3 runs to 12 residues. CDR3 in amino acids: CASSPGIYGYTF. The CDR3, as DNA: TGTGCCAGCAGCCCCGGGATCTATGGCTACACCTTC.

V and J are TRBV11-3 and TRBJ1-1; no definite D call. The CDR3 is made up of 14 amino acids. CDR1 SGHNT and CDR2 YENEEA come from the germline V gene. With 0 bases removed from V and 0 bases from J, the gap between germline ends came to 5 bases. CDR3 in DNA: TGTGCCAGCAGCTTAGACGGGATGAACACTGAAGCTTTCTTT. This codes for CASSLDGMNTEAFF.

This chain uses TRBV5-5 with TRBJ1-4; the D gene is possibly TRBD1 (6 bases). V was clipped by 2 bases and J by 8 bases, with 16 bases between them. CDR3 length equals 15 residues. CDR1 SGHKS and CDR2 YYEKEE come from the germline V gene (reference sequence). The CDR3 protein is CASSFEGVRSEKLFF. The DNA of the CDR3 is TGTGCCAGCAGCTTTGAGGGGGTCAGATCAGAAAAACTGTTTTTT.

The gene calls are TRBV2 and TRBJ2-3; TRBD1 agrees at 8 bases. The CDR3 length is 16 residues. Per the germline V gene, CDR1 is SNHLY and CDR2 is FYNNEI. Trimming removed 6 bases from V and 2 bases from J; junction bases left unmatched: 10. The CDR3 loop is CASRSSQGALTDTQYF. The CDR3 DNA sequence: TGTGCCAGCAGATCCTCCCAGGGGGCCCTCACAGATACGCAGTATTTT. The full variable domain, its missing parts supplied by reference TRBV2 and TRBJ2-3, is EPEVTQTPSHQVTQMGQEVILRCVPISNHLYFYWYRQILGQKVEFLVSFYNNEISEKSEIFDDQFSVERPDGSNFTLKIRSTKLEDSAMYFCASRSSQGALTDTQYFGPGTRLTVL.

This clone was found once. The chain is built from TRBV20-1 and TRBJ1-2, with TRBD1 matching over 7 bases. Germline V lookup: CDR1 DFQATT, CDR2 SNEGSKA (reference sequence). With 5 bases clipped from V and 8 bases from J, the junction kept 5 bases outside the gene matches. This CDR3 has 11 residues. This CDR3 is CSAWDRGGYTF. In DNA form, the CDR3 reads TGCAGTGCTTGGGACAGAGGAGGCTACACCTTC.

The chain combines TRBV10-3 with TRBJ2-2, with 9 bases aligning to TRBD2. J gave up 5 bases and V 6 bases, and 7 bases lay outside the gene matches. There are 15 residues in the CDR3. Germline values: CDR1 ENHRY, CDR2 SYGVKD. Written as DNA, the CDR3 is TGTGCCATCAGGAGCGGGGGGATTCAAACCGGGGAGCTGTTTTTT. Translated: CAIRSGGIQTGELFF.